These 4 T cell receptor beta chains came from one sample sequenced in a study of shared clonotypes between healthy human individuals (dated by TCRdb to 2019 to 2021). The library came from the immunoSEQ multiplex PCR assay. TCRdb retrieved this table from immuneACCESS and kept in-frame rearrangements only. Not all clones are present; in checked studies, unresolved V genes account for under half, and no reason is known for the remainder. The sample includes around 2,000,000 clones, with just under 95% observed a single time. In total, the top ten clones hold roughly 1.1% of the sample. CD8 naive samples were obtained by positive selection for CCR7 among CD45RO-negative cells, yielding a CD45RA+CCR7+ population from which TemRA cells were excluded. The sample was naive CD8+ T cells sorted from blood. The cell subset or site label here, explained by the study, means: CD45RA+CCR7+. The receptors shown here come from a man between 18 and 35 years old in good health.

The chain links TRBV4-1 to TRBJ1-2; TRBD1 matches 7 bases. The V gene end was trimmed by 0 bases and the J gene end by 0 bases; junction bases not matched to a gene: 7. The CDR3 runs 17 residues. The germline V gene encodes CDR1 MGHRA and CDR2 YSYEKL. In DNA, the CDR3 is TGCGCCAGCAGCCAAGACGGGGCCGGGACAGCTAACTATGGCTACACCTTC. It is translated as CASSQDGAGTANYGYTF.

The chain's CDR3 is CASSLPIAGYTDTQYF. DNA for the CDR3: TGTGCCAGCAGCCTCCCGATAGCAGGGTACACAGATACGCAGTATTTT. The chain joins TRBV7-9 to TRBJ2-3; D is possibly TRBD1 (5 bases). CDR3 length: 16 residues. The germline CDR1 and CDR2 sequences are SEHNR and FQNEAQ (reference sequence). Trimming left V 5 bases short and J 2 bases short, with 17 bases between.

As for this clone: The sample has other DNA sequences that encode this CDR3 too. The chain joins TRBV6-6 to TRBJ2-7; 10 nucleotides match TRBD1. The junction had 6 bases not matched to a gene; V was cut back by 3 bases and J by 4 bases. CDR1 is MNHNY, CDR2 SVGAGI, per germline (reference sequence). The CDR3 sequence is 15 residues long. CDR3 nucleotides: TGTGCCAGCAGTTATGCCGGGACAGGGGCGTACGAGCAGTACTTC. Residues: CASSYAGTGAYEQYF.

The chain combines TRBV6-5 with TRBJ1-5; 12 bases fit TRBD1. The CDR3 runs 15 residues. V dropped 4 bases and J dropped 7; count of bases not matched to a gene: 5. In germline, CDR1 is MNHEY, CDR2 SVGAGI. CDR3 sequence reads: CASSWGDRGRQPQHF. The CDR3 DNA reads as TGTGCCAGCAGTTGGGGGGACAGGGGGCGACAGCCCCAGCATTTT.